This T cell receptor (beta chain) was identified in a study of blood T cell repertoires in COVID-19. Across the study: Specimens from acute and convalescent COVID-19 originated in the United States, Italy and Spain. PBMCs, B-cell-depleted T cells, or T cells were the source of the cDNA or gDNA that made up the material.

Looked up from germline, CDR1 is SEHNR and CDR2 is FQNEAQ (reference sequence). V gave up 1 base and J gave up 5 bases; unmatched junction bases: 14. The CDR3 has 18 residues. As originally analysed: Researchers report that nucleated cell counts were estimated from reference gene primer amplification. TCRdb's copy holds only in-frame clones and misses some; the assay was immunoSEQ multiplex PCR. Clone size and V and J calls were adopted from that table, with D and trimming inferred from the DNA. The table includes 210,000 or so clones, approximately 81% detected once. The origin of this receptor is a woman aged 80 or over with active or convalescent COVID-19. This chain uses TRBV7-9 with TRBJ2-3, with 8 bases fitting TRBD1. The source material was peripheral blood. CDR3 nucleotides: TGTGCCAGCAGCTTAGGAGCCCTCGGGACAGGAGGACAAGATACGCAGTATTTT. It specifies CASSLGALGTGGQDTQYF.